This TCR beta chain was sequenced during a study of blood T cell repertoires in COVID-19. The wider study: The study drew acute and convalescent COVID-19 samples from the United States, Italy and Spain.

Only in-frame clones appear in the TCRdb table, and some are missing; sequencing was by immunoSEQ multiplex PCR. The table includes a few hundred thousand clones, around 84% detected once. This CDR3 comprises 16 residues. V was clipped by 0 bases and J by 6 bases, with 17 bases between them. The germline V gene encodes CDR1 MNHEY and CDR2 SVGAGI. This TCR came from a young man with acute COVID-19. The V call is TRBV6-5, the J call TRBJ1-2; D is unclear. Sequencing was done on a sample of PBMCs or T cells enriched from blood (not recorded which). This CDR3 is CASSYSSANPGNGYTF. The DNA of the CDR3 is TGTGCCAGCAGTTACTCTTCAGCCAACCCGGGTAATGGCTACACCTTC.